The 3 T cell receptor delta chains given below trace back to one sample, sequenced in a study of Vδ1+ human thymocytes. Study-wide results and caveats: Thymic TRG and TRD repertoires appeared highly polyclonal, with Gaussian CDR3 length distributions.

No antigen has been identified for these receptors. Extracted RNA was reverse transcribed into cDNA. Multiplex PCR used pooled V-gene forward primers and a constant-region reverse primer to amplify CDR3s. TCRdb reanalysed the multiplex PCR reads with CATT. The table shows more than 50,000 delta-chain clones, with more than 15% occurring only once. The specimen was Vdelta1+ gamma-delta thymocytes from the thymus. Subset given: FACS-sorted CD3+ TCRalphabeta- TCRVdelta1+ TCRVdelta2- thymocytes. The receptor source for this set is a boy younger than two who had congenital heart surgery.

This clone was seen more than once but under ten times. The chain combines TRDV1 with TRDJ1; TRDD3 matches at 8 bases. This CDR3 has 20 amino acids. Trimming at V came to 0 bases and at J to 0 bases, leaving 15 bases not matched to a gene. Germline CDR1 reads TSWWSYY; CDR2 reads QGS. CDR3 nucleotide sequence: TGTGCTCTTGGGGAACTTCCCGGGTACTGGGGGCCATCGTACACCGATAAACTCATCTTT. Its translation: CALGELPGYWGPSYTDKLIF.

V gene TRDV2 combines with J gene TRDJ1; 13 positions agree with TRDD3. This CDR3 has 18 amino acids. CDR1 and CDR2 from the germline V gene are GEAIGNYY and EKD. The V gene end was trimmed by 9 bases and the J gene end by 0 bases; junction bases not matched to a gene: 15. Written as DNA, the CDR3 is TGTGCCCGTGTCCCCTACTGGGGGATACGGAGGTACACCGATAAACTCATCTTT. Protein: CARVPYWGIRRYTDKLIF.

This clone was seen a handful of times. This chain uses TRDV1 with TRDJ2, with D perhaps matching TRDD2 (6 bases). The V end was cut by 3 bases, the J end by 4 bases, with 12 bases between. CDR1 and CDR2 (germline): TSWWSYY, QGS. The CDR3 is 15 amino acids. Written as DNA, the CDR3 is TGTGCTCTTGGGGACCCTCCTACGAGGACAGCACAACTCTTCTTT. Translating gives CALGDPPTRTAQLFF.